This TCR beta chain was recorded in a study of blood T cell repertoires in COVID-19. Looking at the study overall: From the United States, Italy and Spain came samples of acute and convalescent COVID-19. The cDNA or gDNA used as material had been derived from T cells, B-cell-depleted T cells, or PBMCs.

The V gene's germline CDR1 is LNHDA and CDR2 SQIVND (reference sequence). The CDR3 runs to 15 residues. The V gene end was trimmed by 1 base and the J gene end by 6 bases; junction bases not matched to a gene: 7. Recovered status in Cohort 3 required two negative PCRs, clearance, or symptom resolution. As originally analysed: Estimated nucleated cell counts came from reference gene primer amplification. The assay was immunoSEQ multiplex PCR, and TCRdb's table has in-frame clones only and misses some. The V and J calls and clone size are taken from that table; D and trimming were inferred from the DNA. Among roughly 250,000 clones listed, 70% to 90% were seen once.

The clonotype originates from a woman aged 25 to 45 who had recovered from COVID-19. The sample consisted of PBMCs or T cells enriched from blood (not recorded which). The genes are TRBV19 and TRBJ1-1; 8 bases are a match to TRBD1. The CDR3 spells CASSIGQGARSEAFF. DNA for the CDR3: TGTGCCAGTAGTATAGGGCAGGGGGCGAGGTCTGAAGCTTTCTTT.